The TCR beta chain under discussion was sequenced for a study of blood T cells in healthy people across ages. Aged roughly 6 to 90, donors were systemically healthy Caucasians from Russia. Investigators took approximately 10 milliliters of peripheral blood from every donor. Primers used in a second PCR of about 7 to 12 cycles were a sample-barcoded 5' primer and a J-beta primer mix. The template-switch adaptor was a 5' adaptor with 12 random nucleotides. It tagged each cDNA molecule. TCRdb fed the 5' RACE reads into MiXCR, producing one record per CDR3 protein. Among 600,000 or so distinct CDR3 sequences listed, 25% to 35% were seen once. To note about this clonotype: Given a much more abundant clone one base away, this may be a read error.

The CDR3 is made up of 17 amino acids. The junction had 14 bases not matched to a gene; V was cut back by 5 bases and J by 4 bases. Germline V lookup: CDR1 SGHTA, CDR2 FQGNSA. The clonotype comes from a woman of 80 years or more in good health. This rearrangement joins TRBV7-2 to TRBJ2-3; 8 bases line up with TRBD1. The specimen was blood. The CDR3 DNA sequence: TGTGCCAGCAGCCGAGCTTCTAGCAGGGGGCGGGCAGATACGCAGTATTTT. This sequence encodes CASSRASSRGRADTQYF.